A single sample gave rise to the 17 T cell receptor beta chains below, sequenced in a study of cytomegalovirus exposure and HLA in healthy donors. Profiling relied on immunoSEQ multiplex PCR, and the TCRdb table lists in-frame clones only, not all of them. The sample lists 260,000 or so clones, roughly 88% occurring once. What was sequenced was PBMCs. The origin of the receptors is a woman in her 30s in good health and CMV-seronegative.

The V call is TRBV2, the J call TRBJ2-7; the match to TRBD2 covers 14 bases. J lost 4 bases, V lost 10 bases, and 6 bases had no gene match. The germline V gene has CDR1 SNHLY and CDR2 FYNNEI. This CDR3 has 14 residues. CDR3 protein: CAIPGLAGVYEQYF. Written as DNA, the CDR3 is TGTGCCATACCGGGACTAGCGGGAGTTTACGAGCAGTACTTC.

The V gene is TRBV2, the J gene TRBJ2-1; 8 bases match TRBD2. Germline-derived CDR1 and CDR2 are SNHLY and FYNNEI. The CDR3 loop spans 13 amino acids. Losses at the gene ends were 9 bases for V and 5 bases for J; bases not matched to a gene: 6. The CDR3 DNA follows: TGTGCCAGTCGACTAGCGCTAAACAATGAGCAGTTCTTC. It translates to CASRLALNNEQFF. Full variable domain (outside the CDR3, taken from reference TRBV2 and TRBJ2-1): EPEVTQTPSHQVTQMGQEVILRCVPISNHLYFYWYRQILGQKVEFLVSFYNNEISEKSEIFDDQFSVERPDGSNFTLKIRSTKLEDSAMYFCASRLALNNEQFFGPGTRLTVL.

This clone was seen only a few times. The rearrangement joins TRBV27 to TRBJ1-2; 7 bases line up with TRBD1. Germline CDR1 and CDR2: MNHEY and SMNVEV (reference sequence). The CDR3 is 13 residues long. Trimming cost V 5 bases and J 4 bases; bases outside gene matches: 4. The CDR3 sequence: CASSARTGYGYTF. The CDR3 DNA reads TGTGCCAGCAGTGCACGGACAGGCTATGGCTACACCTTC.

The chain uses TRBV7-2 and TRBJ2-1, with 13 nucleotides matching TRBD2. CDR1 and CDR2 from the germline V gene are SGHTA and FQGNSA. This CDR3 region has 15 residues. V gave up 5 bases and J gave up 6 bases; unmatched junction bases: 4. The CDR3 here is CASSQTSGRFNEQFF. As DNA, the CDR3 is TGTGCCAGCAGCCAGACTAGCGGGAGGTTCAATGAGCAGTTCTTC.

The chain links TRBV15 to TRBJ2-7, with D uncertain. Germline V lookup: CDR1 LNHNV, CDR2 YYDKDF (reference sequence). The CDR3 extends over 11 amino acids. Trimming cost V 3 bases and J 3 bases, with 3 bases left between them. CDR3 nucleotide sequence: TGTGCCACCAGCAGCAGCTACGAGCAGTACTTC. Amino acid sequence: CATSSSYEQYF.

The V gene is TRBV10-3, the J gene TRBJ1-1; a possible D gene is TRBD1 (5 bases). CDR3 length: 13 residues. Germline V lookup: CDR1 ENHRY, CDR2 SYGVKD. Trimming pared 4 bases from V and 1 base from J, leaving 7 bases between. This CDR3 is CAISVDRNTEAFF. Here the CDR3 DNA reads TGTGCCATCAGTGTAGACAGGAACACTGAAGCTTTCTTT.

The chain combines TRBV28 with TRBJ2-3; no firm D call. V was clipped by 6 bases and J by 1 base, with 20 bases between them. This CDR3 spans 17 amino acids. Germline-derived CDR1 and CDR2 are MDHEN and SYDVKM. The CDR3, as DNA: TGTGCCAGCAGCACCCCCCCCTTTCCACGCGGCACAGATACGCAGTATTTT. It translates to CASSTPPFPRGTDTQYF.

This clone was counted only a few times. The chain joins TRBV2 to TRBJ2-3; 8 bases line up with TRBD2. CDR1 is SNHLY, CDR2 FYNNEI, per germline. With 6 bases clipped from V and 5 bases from J, the junction kept 10 bases outside the gene matches. The CDR3 covers 15 residues. The CDR3 bases are TGTGCCAGCAGAGCCGGGAGGGCCACGGTAGATACGCAGTATTTT. This gives the protein CASRAGRATVDTQYF.

The rearrangement joins TRBV6-4 to TRBJ2-2; D is undetermined. CDR1 is MRHNA and CDR2 is SNTAGT in the germline V gene. V lost 4 bases, J lost 1 base, and 7 bases lay in between. The CDR3 is 14 amino acids. The CDR3 loop is CASSAERNTGELFF. The CDR3 region has the DNA TGTGCCAGCAGTGCTGAGCGGAACACCGGGGAGCTGTTTTTT.

This chain joins TRBV5-1 and TRBJ2-3, with 11 bases matching TRBD2. Germline CDR1 and CDR2: SGHRS and YFSETQ. The J segment lost 4 bases and the V segment lost 4 bases, leaving 2 bases of the junction unmatched. The CDR3 totals 14 residues. Here the CDR3 reads CASSTSGSADTQYF. The CDR3 bases are TGCGCCAGCAGCACTAGCGGGAGCGCAGATACGCAGTATTTT.

The chain couples TRBV2 to TRBJ2-3; D tentatively reads TRBD1 or TRBD2 (5 bases each). The CDR3 is made up of 15 amino acids. Germline values: CDR1 SNHLY, CDR2 FYNNEI. The germline V and J ends were trimmed by 7 bases and 1 base, with 15 bases remaining between them. The CDR3 DNA sequence: TGTGCCAGCACGGTCCAGGGAGACGGCACAGATACGCAGTATTTT. Translating gives CASTVQGDGTDTQYF. The full variable domain, in which reference TRBV2 and TRBJ2-3 provide the parts outside the CDR3, is EPEVTQTPSHQVTQMGQEVILRCVPISNHLYFYWYRQILGQKVEFLVSFYNNEISEKSEIFDDQFSVERPDGSNFTLKIRSTKLEDSAMYFCASTVQGDGTDTQYFGPGTRLTVL.

The chain has TRBV29-1 and TRBJ2-2, with 8 bases lining up with TRBD1. CDR1 SQVTM and CDR2 ANQGSEA come from the germline V gene. V trimming: 7 bases; J trimming: 1 base; junction bases outside the gene matches: 2. The CDR3 extends over 13 amino acids. CDR3 protein: CSGGQENTGELFF. CDR3 nucleotide sequence: TGCAGCGGGGGACAGGAGAACACCGGGGAGCTGTTTTTT.

The rearrangement joins TRBV14 to TRBJ1-2, with 10 bases aligning to TRBD1. The V gene end was trimmed by 7 bases and the J gene end by 6 bases; junction bases not matched to a gene: 5. CDR3 length: 13 residues. Germline CDR1 SGHDN, CDR2 FVKESK. The CDR3 DNA sequence: TGTGCCAGCACCGGGGACAGGGGAGATGGCTACACCTTC. This translates into CASTGDRGDGYTF.

V is TRBV27 and J is TRBJ2-7, with D perhaps TRBD1 or TRBD2 (5 bases each). This CDR3 has 16 amino acids. Trimming stripped 2 bases from V and 0 bases from J, with 14 bases between. Per the germline V gene, CDR1 is MNHEY and CDR2 is SMNVEV (reference sequence). The DNA of the CDR3 is TGTGCCAGCAGTTTACTAGCAGGGAAAAACTCCTACGAGCAGTACTTC. Protein product: CASSLLAGKNSYEQYF.

This chain uses TRBV2 with TRBJ2-7; 16 bases match TRBD2. The germline gives CDR1 SNHLY, CDR2 FYNNEI. The V and J ends lost 3 bases and 2 bases, in that order; junction bases with no gene match: 1. The CDR3 sequence is 16 residues long. The DNA for the CDR3 is TGTGCCAGCAGTGAGGGACTAGCGGGAGGGACCTACGAGCAGTACTTC. Translating it yields CASSEGLAGGTYEQYF.

This clone was detected only a few times. The V and J genes are TRBV28 and TRBJ1-1; D might be TRBD1 (6 bases). Germline lookup yields CDR1 MDHEN and CDR2 SYDVKM. The CDR3 covers 16 residues. V lost 3 bases to trimming and J lost 1 base, with 15 bases between them. The CDR3 sequence is CASSFGGLAQNTEAFF. In nucleotides, the CDR3 is TGTGCCAGCAGTTTTGGGGGGCTAGCTCAGAACACTGAAGCTTTCTTT.

The CDR3 coding sequence is TGTGCCATGGGAGAATGGGACAGGGGGCGCGAGCAGTACTTC. Translated: CAMGEWDRGREQYF. J is TRBJ2-7 and V is TRBV10-3; 12 nucleotides align to TRBD1. V lost 9 bases, J lost 6 bases, and 9 bases stayed unmatched. Looked up from germline, CDR1 is ENHRY and CDR2 is SYGVKD. CDR3 length equals 14 residues.